The text below deals with one TCR beta chain. Profiling relied on immunoSEQ multiplex PCR, and the TCRdb table lists in-frame clones only, not all of them. Here the sample spans fewer than 350,000 clones, around 90% being singletons. The CDR3 totals 14 residues. Germline V gene sequence: CDR1 SNHLY, CDR2 FYNNEI. Trimming cost V 5 bases and J 6 bases, with 14 bases left between them. This sample stems from a study of blood T cell repertoires in COVID-19. The TCR was taken from a man between 60 and 75 years old who had recovered from COVID-19. This rearrangement joins TRBV2 to TRBJ2-1, with unresolved D. Sequenced input: PBMCs or T cells enriched from blood (not recorded which). As DNA, the CDR3 is TGTGCCAGCAGTTCTAACAGTAATTCCAATGAGCAGTTCTTC. This encodes CASSSNSNSNEQFF.